This TCR beta chain stems from a study of pediatric ulcerative colitis. Trimming cost V 4 bases and J 4 bases, with 10 bases left between them. This CDR3 is built from 12 residues. Germline values: CDR1 GTSNPN, CDR2 SVGIG (reference sequence). Comments on this clone: Its antigen is not known.

The survey-level immunoSEQ assay was used. TCRdb's copy holds only in-frame clones and misses some; the assay was immunoSEQ multiplex PCR. The sample consists of about 64,000 clones, about 90% of them appearing once. Overall study findings and caveats: All ulcerative colitis patients, but no controls, carried two rectal clonotypes.

The sequenced sample consisted of blood. The V gene is TRBV30, the J gene TRBJ2-5; D might be TRBD2 (6 bases). This receptor was taken from a boy aged 5-17 years with severe ulcerative colitis. The CDR3: CAWNTAGETQYF. The CDR3 DNA reads as TGTGCCTGGAATACAGCGGGAGAGACCCAGTACTTC.